A selection of T cell receptor beta chains follows, all from one sample in a study of long-term antiretroviral therapy in people with HIV. Sequencing used immunoSEQ multiplex PCR; TCRdb keeps in-frame clones, though not all of them. The repertoire holds around 19,000 clones, with just over 90% as singletons. Source: unsorted PBMCs, taken approximately 4.5 years before starting antiretroviral therapy. The receptor source for this set is a young woman with HIV. Each CDR3 is given with its conserved first and last residue. Each record gives: clone size, V gene, J gene, D gene, CDR3 protein, CDR3 DNA. D genes are given only for firm matches. The listing skips clone size in some rows; elsewhere it reads once, few, many or a size class.

clone size: -
V gene: TRBV2
J gene: TRBJ1-1
D gene: -
CDR3 protein: CASRAGVVGTEAFF
CDR3 DNA: TGTGCCAGCAGAGCGGGGGTTGTAGGCACTGAAGCTTTCTTT

clone size: once
V gene: TRBV5-4
J gene: TRBJ2-1
D gene: -
CDR3 protein: CASSSNGPNNEQFF
CDR3 DNA: TGTGCCAGCAGCTCAAACGGGCCTAACAATGAGCAGTTCTTC

clone size: -
V gene: TRBV13
J gene: TRBJ2-3
D gene: TRBD2
CDR3 protein: CASSRRLAGHTDTQYF
CDR3 DNA: TGTGCCAGCAGTCGGAGACTAGCGGGGCACACAGATACGCAGTATTTT

clone size: -
V gene: TRBV7-8
J gene: TRBJ2-1
D gene: -
CDR3 protein: CASSLAGGGTYNEQFF
CDR3 DNA: TGTGCCAGCAGCTTAGCGGGCGGGGGCACCTACAATGAGCAGTTCTTC

clone size: once
V gene: TRBV5-5
J gene: TRBJ2-3
D gene: -
CDR3 protein: CASSLPGSSTDTQYF
CDR3 DNA: TGTGCCAGCAGCTTGCCAGGGTCTAGCACAGATACGCAGTATTTT

clone size: -
V gene: TRBV19
J gene: TRBJ2-1
D gene: -
CDR3 protein: CASSIGNSNEQFF
CDR3 DNA: TGTGCCAGTAGTATAGGTAATAGCAATGAGCAGTTCTTC

clone size: -
V gene: TRBV5-6
J gene: TRBJ1-1
D gene: -
CDR3 protein: CASSRVKSTWGVAFF
CDR3 DNA: TGTGCCAGCAGCCGGGTGAAGTCGACGTGGGGGGTAGCTTTCTTT

clone size: -
V gene: TRBV11-2
J gene: TRBJ2-3
D gene: -
CDR3 protein: CASGLPQGNDPRSTDTQYF
CDR3 DNA: TGTGCCAGCGGCCTACCGCAGGGTAACGACCCGCGAAGCACAGATACGCAGTATTTT

clone size: -
V gene: TRBV19
J gene: TRBJ1-1
D gene: TRBD1
CDR3 protein: CASSTGTGVWAGAFF
CDR3 DNA: TGTGCCAGTAGTACGGGGACAGGGGTATGGGCTGGAGCTTTCTTT

clone size: -
V gene: TRBV7-2
J gene: TRBJ1-1
D gene: -
CDR3 protein: CASSPQGNTEAFF
CDR3 DNA: TGTGCCAGCAGCCCACAGGGGAACACTGAAGCTTTCTTT

clone size: -
V gene: TRBV6-6
J gene: TRBJ1-2
D gene: TRBD1
CDR3 protein: CATWDRANGYTF
CDR3 DNA: TGTGCCACTTGGGACAGGGCCAATGGCTACACCTTC

clone size: -
V gene: TRBV30
J gene: TRBJ1-2
D gene: -
CDR3 protein: CAWRRGGPGANYGYTF
CDR3 DNA: TGTGCCTGGAGGAGGGGGGGACCTGGGGCTAACTATGGCTACACCTTC

clone size: -
V gene: TRBV2
J gene: TRBJ2-1
D gene: TRBD1
CDR3 protein: CASSAGGVYNEQFF
CDR3 DNA: TGTGCCAGCAGCGCAGGGGGCGTTTACAATGAGCAGTTCTTC

clone size: -
V gene: TRBV5-8
J gene: TRBJ2-7
D gene: TRBD1
CDR3 protein: CASSLDQGAYEQYF
CDR3 DNA: TGTGCCAGCAGCTTGGACCAGGGGGCCTACGAGCAGTACTTC

clone size: -
V gene: TRBV9
J gene: TRBJ1-3
D gene: -
CDR3 protein: CASSVSPGHISGNTIYF
CDR3 DNA: TGTGCCAGCAGCGTATCCCCCGGACATATCTCTGGAAACACCATATATTTT

clone size: -
V gene: TRBV7-9
J gene: TRBJ2-7
D gene: -
CDR3 protein: CASSPRVAGSDEQYF
CDR3 DNA: TGTGCCAGCAGCCCCCGGGTTGCAGGGTCGGACGAGCAGTACTTC

clone size: once
V gene: TRBV30
J gene: TRBJ2-5
D gene: TRBD1
CDR3 protein: CAAGQGQETQYF
CDR3 DNA: TGTGCGGCGGGACAGGGTCAAGAGACCCAGTACTTC

clone size: -
V gene: TRBV2
J gene: TRBJ2-7
D gene: TRBD1
CDR3 protein: CASSEAPRTGRYHEQYF
CDR3 DNA: TGTGCCAGCAGTGAAGCGCCGAGGACAGGTCGTTACCACGAGCAGTACTTC

clone size: -
V gene: TRBV7-6
J gene: TRBJ2-7
D gene: -
CDR3 protein: CASSLAGTGPYEQYF
CDR3 DNA: TGTGCCAGCAGCCTGGCCGGAACAGGGCCCTACGAGCAGTACTTC

clone size: -
V gene: TRBV6-5
J gene: TRBJ1-2
D gene: -
CDR3 protein: CASSSPSGRTNYGYTF
CDR3 DNA: TGTGCCAGCAGTTCCCCCTCGGGGAGGACTAACTATGGCTACACCTTC

clone size: -
V gene: TRBV7-2
J gene: TRBJ2-7
D gene: TRBD1
CDR3 protein: CASSYDGTDSYEQYF
CDR3 DNA: TGTGCCAGCAGCTACGACGGGACAGACTCCTACGAGCAGTACTTC

clone size: once
V gene: TRBV27
J gene: TRBJ2-6
D gene: -
CDR3 protein: CASSGGPTSGANVLTF
CDR3 DNA: TGTGCCAGCAGTGGGGGTCCAACCTCTGGGGCCAACGTCCTGACTTTC

clone size: -
V gene: TRBV19
J gene: TRBJ1-6
D gene: -
CDR3 protein: CASSIMPDSSYNSPLHF
CDR3 DNA: TGTGCCAGTAGTATTATGCCGGATAGCTCCTATAATTCACCCCTCCACTTT

clone size: -
V gene: TRBV11-2
J gene: TRBJ2-5
D gene: -
CDR3 protein: CASSLGGQETQYF
CDR3 DNA: TGTGCCAGCAGCTTAGGGGGTCAAGAGACCCAGTACTTC

clone size: -
V gene: TRBV5-8
J gene: TRBJ2-7
D gene: -
CDR3 protein: CASMGPPYEQYF
CDR3 DNA: TGTGCCAGCATGGGTCCACCCTACGAGCAGTACTTC

clone size: -
V gene: TRBV15
J gene: TRBJ2-5
D gene: -
CDR3 protein: CATSRDMRGGLETQYF
CDR3 DNA: TGTGCCACCAGCAGAGATATGAGGGGGGGCCTTGAGACCCAGTACTTC

clone size: -
V gene: TRBV7-9
J gene: TRBJ1-5
D gene: -
CDR3 protein: CASSSRTGRGDQPQHF
CDR3 DNA: TGTGCCAGCAGCTCCCGAACTGGGAGGGGTGATCAGCCCCAGCATTTT

clone size: -
V gene: TRBV19
J gene: TRBJ1-2
D gene: -
CDR3 protein: CASSPDTPANYGYTF
CDR3 DNA: TGTGCCAGTAGTCCTGACACCCCAGCTAACTATGGCTACACCTTC

clone size: -
V gene: TRBV7-3
J gene: TRBJ2-3
D gene: TRBD2
CDR3 protein: CASRIGLAGTDTQYF
CDR3 DNA: TGTGCCAGCAGAATCGGACTAGCGGGGACGGATACGCAGTATTTT

clone size: -
V gene: TRBV14
J gene: TRBJ2-7
D gene: -
CDR3 protein: CASSQDQQGNYEQYF
CDR3 DNA: TGTGCCAGCAGCCAAGATCAACAGGGAAACTACGAGCAGTACTTC

clone size: -
V gene: TRBV28
J gene: TRBJ1-6
D gene: TRBD1
CDR3 protein: CASSPTGVDSPLHF
CDR3 DNA: TGTGCCAGCAGCCCGACAGGGGTTGATTCACCCCTCCACTTT

clone size: -
V gene: TRBV19
J gene: TRBJ2-3
D gene: -
CDR3 protein: CASSIGGWGTDTQYF
CDR3 DNA: TGTGCCAGTAGTATCGGCGGCTGGGGCACAGATACGCAGTATTTT

clone size: -
V gene: TRBV25-1
J gene: TRBJ2-6
D gene: -
CDR3 protein: CASSYNSGANVLTF
CDR3 DNA: TGTGCCAGCAGTTACAACTCTGGGGCCAACGTCCTGACTTTC

clone size: -
V gene: TRBV12-5
J gene: TRBJ2-2
D gene: -
CDR3 protein: CASGIGGDTGELFF
CDR3 DNA: TGTGCTAGTGGTATCGGCGGGGACACCGGGGAGCTGTTTTTT

clone size: -
V gene: TRBV5-6
J gene: TRBJ1-2
D gene: TRBD1
CDR3 protein: CASSLTDRVEGYGYTF
CDR3 DNA: TGTGCCAGCAGTCTTACCGACAGGGTGGAGGGCTATGGCTACACCTTC

clone size: -
V gene: TRBV5-1
J gene: TRBJ2-7
D gene: TRBD1
CDR3 protein: CASSFRQGVRYEQYF
CDR3 DNA: TGCGCCAGCAGCTTTAGACAGGGCGTTCGATACGAGCAGTACTTC

clone size: -
V gene: TRBV6-5
J gene: TRBJ2-5
D gene: TRBD2
CDR3 protein: CASSVSGGGRETQYF
CDR3 DNA: TGTGCCAGCAGCGTTTCGGGGGGGGGCAGAGAGACCCAGTACTTC

clone size: -
V gene: TRBV6-1
J gene: TRBJ2-4
D gene: TRBD2
CDR3 protein: CASTESSGGQNIQYF
CDR3 DNA: TGTGCCAGCACTGAATCTAGCGGGGGTCAAAACATTCAGTACTTC

clone size: -
V gene: TRBV7-2
J gene: TRBJ1-6
D gene: -
CDR3 protein: CASSSLQERRNSPLHF
CDR3 DNA: TGTGCCAGCAGCTCCCTTCAGGAAAGGAGGAATTCACCCCTCCACTTT

clone size: -
V gene: TRBV14
J gene: TRBJ1-2
D gene: TRBD1
CDR3 protein: CASSPPAGQGGYTF
CDR3 DNA: TGTGCCAGCAGCCCTCCTGCGGGACAGGGGGGCTACACCTTC

clone size: -
V gene: TRBV6-5
J gene: TRBJ1-2
D gene: -
CDR3 protein: CASSFVQGESGYTF
CDR3 DNA: TGTGCCAGCAGTTTTGTACAGGGAGAAAGTGGCTACACCTTC

clone size: once
V gene: TRBV18
J gene: TRBJ1-5
D gene: -
CDR3 protein: CASSPGLISNQPQHF
CDR3 DNA: TGTGCCAGCTCGCCCGGCCTAATTAGCAATCAGCCCCAGCATTTT

clone size: -
V gene: TRBV9
J gene: TRBJ2-1
D gene: TRBD2
CDR3 protein: CASSSGTSRNEQFF
CDR3 DNA: TGTGCCAGCAGCTCAGGGACTAGTCGTAATGAGCAGTTCTTC

clone size: -
V gene: TRBV5-1
J gene: TRBJ1-6
D gene: -
CDR3 protein: CASSFTPPGSNSPLHF
CDR3 DNA: TGCGCCAGCAGCTTTACCCCGCCTGGGAGTAATTCACCCCTCCACTTT

clone size: -
V gene: TRBV19
J gene: TRBJ1-1
D gene: -
CDR3 protein: CASSMGLNTEAFF
CDR3 DNA: TGTGCCAGTAGTATGGGGCTGAACACTGAAGCTTTCTTT